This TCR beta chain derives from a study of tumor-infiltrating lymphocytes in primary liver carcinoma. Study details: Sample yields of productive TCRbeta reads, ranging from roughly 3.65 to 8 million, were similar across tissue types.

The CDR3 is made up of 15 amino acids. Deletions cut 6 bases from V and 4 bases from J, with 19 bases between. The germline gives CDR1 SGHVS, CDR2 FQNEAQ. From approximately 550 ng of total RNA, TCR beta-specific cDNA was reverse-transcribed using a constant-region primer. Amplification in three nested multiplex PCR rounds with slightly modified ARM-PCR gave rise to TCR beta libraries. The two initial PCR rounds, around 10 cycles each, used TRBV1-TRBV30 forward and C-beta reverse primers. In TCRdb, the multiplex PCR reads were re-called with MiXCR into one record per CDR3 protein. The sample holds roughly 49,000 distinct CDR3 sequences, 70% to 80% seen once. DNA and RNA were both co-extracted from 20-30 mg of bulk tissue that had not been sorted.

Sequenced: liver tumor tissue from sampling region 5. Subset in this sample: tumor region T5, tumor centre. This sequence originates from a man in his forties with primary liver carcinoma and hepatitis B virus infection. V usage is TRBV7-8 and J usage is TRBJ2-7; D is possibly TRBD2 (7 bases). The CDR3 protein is CASRRLVGGGYEQYF. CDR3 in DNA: TGTGCCAGCAGGAGGCTAGTGGGAGGGGGTTACGAGCAGTACTTC.